This T cell receptor (beta chain) came from a study of early T cells in non-severe SARS-CoV-2 infection. TCRdb reprocessed the 5' RACE reads with MiXCR, giving one entry per CDR3 protein. The repertoire consists of roughly 61,000 distinct CDR3 sequences, with about 13% occurring once and the leading ten covering about a tenth. V was trimmed by 0 bases and J by 0 bases, leaving 10 bases between them. CDR1 and CDR2 (germline): SGHRS, YFSETQ. The CDR3 consists of 17 residues. There are many counts of this clonotype. V is TRBV5-1 and J is TRBJ2-6; D is uncertain. The sequence was obtained from an adult who was a healthcare worker with PCR-confirmed SARS-CoV-2 infection or an uninfected control (not recorded which). The source was whole blood, collected at baseline. This CDR3 reads CASSLGTVLSGANVLTF. DNA for the CDR3: TGCGCCAGCAGCTTGGGTACCGTCCTCTCTGGGGCCAACGTCCTGACTTTC.